The 13 T cell receptor beta chains below were found in one sample sequenced in a study of PD-1 blockade in classical Hodgkin lymphoma. Specified time point: cycle 4 day 1 (C4D1), after 6 weeks of nivolumab. All patients experienced relapse after autologous stem cell transplantation, and brentuximab vedotin exposure was variable. Thawed PBMCs yielded CD4+ T cells through magnetic negative selection. Libraries were prepared by immunoSEQ multiplex PCR; TCRdb keeps only in-frame clonotypes and omits some of them. The repertoire includes 25,000 to 30,000 clones, more than 60% of them detected once, and roughly 0.52% sits in the top ten. The sequences come from CD4+ T cells from blood, collected before the fourth cycle of nivolumab. The receptors were sampled from a human donor with classical Hodgkin lymphoma.

The CDR3 nucleotides are TGTGCCAGCAGCTTAGTCGGCTCTCGGTATGAGCAGTTCTTC. Translation: CASSLVGSRYEQFF. The gene calls are TRBV7-9 and TRBJ2-1; D uncertain. V was cut by 1 base and J by 8 bases, with 12 bases left in between. In germline, CDR1 is SEHNR, CDR2 FQNEAQ (reference sequence). The CDR3 has 14 amino acids.

The chain combines TRBV7-9 with TRBJ1-2, with TRBD1 matching over 7 bases. Germline V CDR1 and CDR2: SEHNR, FQNEAQ (reference sequence). The CDR3 runs to 17 residues. V lost 1 base and J lost 7; bases outside the gene matches: 15. CDR3 residues: CASSLGRIGQGETGYTF. The CDR3, as DNA: TGTGCCAGCAGCTTAGGGCGGATTGGGCAGGGGGAGACTGGCTACACCTTC.

Only a few counts were recorded for this clone. This chain uses TRBV4-2 with TRBJ1-1; D is unclear. The V and J ends lost 2 bases and 0 bases respectively, with 7 bases between them. Per germline, CDR1 LGHNA and CDR2 YNFKEQ. This CDR3 has 14 residues. The CDR3 loop reads CASSQHSLNTEAFF. The CDR3 coding sequence is TGTGCCAGCAGCCAACATTCTTTGAACACTGAAGCTTTCTTT.

This clone was detected only a few times. The V and J genes are TRBV20-1 and TRBJ1-1; D is unresolved. The germline V and J ends were trimmed by 0 bases and 7 bases, with 6 bases remaining between them. CDR3 size: 11 residues. CDR1 and CDR2 from the germline V gene are DFQATT and SNEGSKA (reference sequence). In nucleotides, the CDR3 is TGCAGTGCTAGAGAACAGAGTGAAGCTTTCTTT. It codes for CSAREQSEAFF.

This clone was found once. The chain links TRBV9 to TRBJ1-2, with TRBD1 matching 7 bases. CDR3 length: 15 residues. Germline V lookup: CDR1 SGDLS, CDR2 YYNGEE. V shed 2 bases, J shed 7 bases, and the junction held 11 bases outside the gene matches. CDR3 sequence reads: CASSVDRDSAIGYTF. The CDR3, as DNA: TGTGCCAGCAGCGTTGACCGGGACAGTGCTATTGGCTACACCTTC.

The rearrangement joins TRBV27 to TRBJ2-3; D unclear. Trimming removed 8 bases from V and 2 bases from J, with 14 bases in between. Per the germline V gene, CDR1 is MNHEY and CDR2 is SMNVEV (reference sequence). The CDR3 has 14 amino acids. CDR3 protein: CASREIYITDTQYF. The CDR3 DNA reads TGTGCCAGCCGCGAGATTTACATCACAGATACGCAGTATTTT.

This clone was observed once. V usage is TRBV28 and J usage is TRBJ2-7, with unresolved D. V lost 2 bases and J lost 3, with 5 bases in between. CDR3 size: 12 residues. CDR1 is MDHEN and CDR2 is SYDVKM in the germline V gene. The CDR3 here is CASSLTLYEQYF. The CDR3 bases are TGTGCCAGCAGTTTAACCCTCTACGAGCAGTACTTC.

The chain has TRBV9 and TRBJ2-7, with TRBD1 matching 11 bases. V trimming: 2 bases; J trimming: 0 bases; junction bases outside the gene matches: 1. Germline V gene data show CDR1 as SGDLS and CDR2 as YYNGEE. This CDR3 is 15 amino acids long. In DNA form, the CDR3 reads TGTGCCAGCAGCGTTGGACAGGGGGCCTCCTACGAGCAGTACTTC. Its protein is CASSVGQGASYEQYF.

CDR3 region: CASSLGQYPYSNQPQHF. CDR3 nucleotide sequence: TGTGCCAGCAGCTTGGGACAGTATCCCTATAGCAATCAGCCCCAGCATTTT. This sequence joins TRBV5-8 and TRBJ1-5; a possible D gene is TRBD1 (5 bases). The V gene's germline CDR1 is SGHTS and CDR2 YDEGEE. V shed 0 bases and J shed 0 bases, with 13 bases lying between them. The CDR3 runs 17 residues.

V gene TRBV18 combines with J gene TRBJ2-7; TRBD1 agrees at 7 bases. The CDR3 sequence is 16 residues long. V gave up 3 bases and J gave up 7 bases; unmatched junction bases: 15. Germline CDR1 reads KGHSH; CDR2 reads LQKENI. CDR3 sequence: CASSPPGTDNFGEQYF. The CDR3 DNA is TGTGCCAGCTCACCTCCCGGGACAGACAATTTCGGGGAGCAGTACTTC.

This clone came up a few times. V usage is TRBV19 and J usage is TRBJ1-5; D might be TRBD1 (5 bases). Trimming took off 7 bases at V and 2 bases at J, with 15 bases between the two ends. Germline lookup yields CDR1 LNHDA and CDR2 SQIVND (reference sequence). This CDR3 is built from 15 residues. The CDR3 sequence is CASTPGGRGNQPQHF. CDR3 DNA sequence: TGTGCCAGTACCCCGGGGGGGAGAGGCAATCAGCCCCAGCATTTT.

The rearrangement uses TRBV19 and TRBJ2-1; TRBD1 aligns across 7 bases. V lost 2 bases, J lost 7 bases, and 5 bases stayed unmatched. CDR3 length: 14 amino acids. Germline CDR1 and CDR2: LNHDA and SQIVND (reference sequence). The CDR3: CASSIRGRGNEQFF. The CDR3 DNA follows: TGTGCCAGTAGTATACGGGGCAGGGGGAATGAGCAGTTCTTC.

This clone came up once. V and J are TRBV6-5 and TRBJ2-7; possible D gene TRBD2, 6 bases. This CDR3 is built from 15 residues. Looked up from germline, CDR1 is MNHEY and CDR2 is SVGAGI. V dropped 6 bases and J dropped 0 bases, with 15 bases sitting between them. CDR3 sequence (DNA): TGTGCCAGCAGATCCCCCGGGGGTAGCTCCTACGAGCAGTACTTC. Translated: CASRSPGGSSYEQYF.